Included here is one T cell receptor (beta chain) sequence, with context. This specimen comes from a study of blood T cell repertoires in COVID-19. Using immunoSEQ multiplex PCR, the repertoire was profiled, and TCRdb retains in-frame clones only, with some absent. The sample yields 430,000 or so clones, 70% to 90% seen once. Germline V gene lookup returns CDR1 LGHNT and CDR2 FRNRAP. V trimming: 4 bases; J trimming: 8 bases; junction bases outside the gene matches: 6. This CDR3 has 14 amino acids. The specimen sequenced was PBMCs or T cells enriched from blood (not recorded which). V and J are TRBV12-5 and TRBJ1-4, with 8 nucleotides matching TRBD1. The source of this sequence is a woman between 40 and 55 years old who had recovered from COVID-19. DNA of the CDR3: TGTGCTAGTGGTTCGACAGGGGTAGGGGAAAAACTGTTTTTT. Translating gives CASGSTGVGEKLFF.